This T cell receptor beta chain was documented in a study of T cells after yellow fever vaccination. The length of the CDR3 is 15 residues. V was shortened by 3 bases and J by 4 bases, with 17 bases between the two germline ends. Per the germline V gene, CDR1 is SGDLS and CDR2 is YYNGEE. There are many counts of this clonotype. Each CDR3 protein gets one entry after TCRdb re-called the 5' RACE reads with MiXCR. The table records more than 200,000 distinct CDR3 sequences, approximately 3.8% of them present only once. The sequenced sample was PBMCs, obtained 15 days after the yellow fever booster vaccination. V and J are TRBV9 and TRBJ2-7; D is possibly TRBD2 (6 bases). The receptor was derived from a man younger than 30 who received the YFV17D yellow fever vaccine. CDR3: CASSAGPERVYEQYF. The CDR3, as DNA: TGTGCCAGCAGCGCCGGTCCGGAGCGGGTATACGAGCAGTACTTC.